The sequence of this T cell receptor beta chain was determined in a study of Ad26.COV2.S vaccination and SARS-CoV-2 variants. Study-level background: Ad26.COV2.S, an intramuscular injection, was given once or twice 56 days apart. Study-level points and caveats: Recipients of either vaccine or placebo displayed similar breadth of non-spike TCRs.

Deletions cut 1 base from V and 8 bases from J, with 14 bases between. Germline V gene sequence: CDR1 SEHNR, CDR2 FQNEAQ (reference sequence). The CDR3 extends over 14 amino acids. Treatment reported: roughly 19 received Ad26.COV2.S at low or high dose, single or two shots; about 5 received placebo; per-sample allocation not given. Collection of the samples took place on day 63 after the first injection of vaccine or placebo. On this clone: Its antigen remains unknown.

The table came from immunoSEQ multiplex PCR; TCRdb's copy has only in-frame clones and leaves some out. Of about 350,000 clones listed, more than 85% were seen once; the top ten hold roughly 4.8%. The chain is built from TRBV7-9 and TRBJ1-2; possibly TRBD1 for D (5 bases). The sequenced sample was peripheral blood, obtained in a trial of Ad26.COV2.S vaccine versus placebo. The clonotype comes from a person aged 18 to 65 who received the Ad26.COV2.S COVID-19 vaccine or a placebo. CDR3 in DNA: TGTGCCAGCAGCTTAGTAGGGCCGGGGCGCGGCTACACCTTC. Translating gives CASSLVGPGRGYTF.